The clone carrying this TCR beta chain has more than one count but fewer than ten. Its specificity is not known. This specimen belongs to a study of beta chain features in type 1 diabetes. Study as a whole: Similarity in age, gender and cell yields was seen between patients and healthy donors. Notes on the study in general: Unsettled here was the matter of whether HLA type influences TCRB rearrangement. Among patients with Type 1 diabetes, TCRB CDR3s were moderately but significantly shorter in every one of the four CD4+ subsets.

The investigators reverse transcribed all of the isolated RNA, so they sequenced expressed TCRB transcripts. Profiled with immunoSEQ multiplex PCR; TCRdb holds only in-frame clones, not every one. The sample comprises approximately 730,000 clones, over 10% of which are singletons, and approximately 0.022% rests with the top ten. The V and J ends lost 5 bases and 4 bases respectively, with 11 bases between them. CDR3 length: 13 amino acids. CDR1 and CDR2 (germline): KGHSY, FQNENV. The TCR sequence derives from a young man with type 1 diabetes. Specimen: naive CD4+ T cells from blood. The rearrangement uses TRBV16 and TRBJ1-2; D gene ambiguous. CDR3: CASSGRLSYGYTF. The CDR3 region has the DNA TGTGCCAGCAGCGGACGACTTAGCTATGGCTACACCTTC.